This T cell receptor beta chain was identified in a study of metastatic and nonmetastatic thyroid tumors. As for the study in general: Malignant thyroid and benign thyroid patients provided blood and tumor or nodule tissue whose repertoires were compared.

Findings and caveats of the study: In both blood and tumor samples, TCR beta diversity was reported significantly higher for malignant than benign nodules.

Before thyroid surgery, none of the patients had received any treatment. This clone was counted at least ten times. What it binds is not known. The CDR3 extends over 13 amino acids. Germline V gene sequence: CDR1 DFQATT, CDR2 SNEGSKA (reference sequence). With 5 bases clipped from V and 8 bases from J, the junction kept 8 bases outside the gene matches. As handled by the study authors: A distant-metastasis classifier for papillary thyroid cancer was built using CDR3 differences across clinicopathological groups. TCRdb re-processed the PCR reads through MiXCR. None of the V and J calls come from the authors' own analysis; TCRdb made them. This sample has about 43,000 clones, with around 2.9% found just once.

Sequenced input: blood. The TCR sequence derives from a female donor with papillary thyroid cancer or a benign thyroid nodule (not recorded which). Some clones in this sample may be carry-over from other donors' samples. The J gene is TRBJ1-4, the V gene TRBV20-1; 7 bases align to TRBD1. Here the CDR3 DNA reads TGCAGTGCTCATGACAGGGCAGGGGAAAAACTGTTTTTT. It translates to CSAHDRAGEKLFF.